The T cell receptor (beta chain) under discussion was sequenced for a study of sequential checkpoint blockade in melanoma. The overall study: Arm A got nivolumab then ipilimumab; arm B the reverse, 1:1. After both sequences, patients received maintenance nivolumab.

This clone was seen only once. The germline V gene has CDR1 SGHRS and CDR2 YFSETQ. This CDR3 comprises 15 residues. With V trimmed by 4 bases and J by 5 bases, 9 bases remained unmatched. Noted treatment: randomized to nivolumab then ipilimumab (arm A) or the reverse (arm B). DNA-damaging chemotherapy had not been given to any patient beforehand. PBMC sorting kept live CD3+CD8+ cells without CD19 or CD56. Generated by immunoSEQ multiplex PCR, the TCRdb table keeps only in-frame clones and is missing some. The sample holds 13,000 or so clones, about 73% seen once. The source is a human donor with melanoma. The chain links TRBV5-1 to TRBJ2-5, with 9 bases aligning to TRBD1. The source was CD8+ T cells sorted from blood (inferred from file names), collected from a patient given nivolumab and ipilimumab in sequence. This chain's CDR3 is CASSTGTGLRETQYF. As DNA, the CDR3 is TGCGCCAGCAGCACAGGGACAGGGCTTAGGGAGACCCAGTACTTC.